These T cell receptor beta chains were read from a single sample in a study of PD-1 blockade in classical Hodgkin lymphoma. Measured with immunoSEQ multiplex PCR; TCRdb has only the in-frame clones, and not every one. The top ten hold roughly 8.7% of the sample, which has around 65,000 clones, 87% seen once. Source: peripheral blood mononuclear cells (PBMCs), taken before the fourth cycle of nivolumab. The receptors here all came from a human donor with classical Hodgkin lymphoma. The conserved cysteine and the conserved F or W are not part of the CDR3 here. A D gene is named only where the DNA matches it firmly.

CDR3aa: ASSSTGGPYEAF; len: 12; v_gene: TRBV5-1; d_gene: TRBD1
CDR3aa: ASSASGSGANVLT; len: 13; v_gene: TRBV5-1; d_gene: TRBD2
CDR3aa: ASSNTGQGRDQPQH; len: 14; v_gene: TRBV11-2; d_gene: TRBD1
CDR3aa: ASSLPGQGNQPQH; len: 13; v_gene: TRBV28; d_gene: .
CDR3aa: AFSLESYEQY; len: 10; v_gene: TRBV30; d_gene: .
CDR3aa: ASSPGAGLAGADTQY; len: 15; v_gene: TRBV5-1; d_gene: TRBD2
CDR3aa: ASSEYRAASGNTIY; len: 14; v_gene: TRBV25-1; d_gene: .
CDR3aa: ASSQDGQGLQPQH; len: 13; v_gene: TRBV4-1; d_gene: .
CDR3aa: ASRSQDRPRNHT; len: 12; v_gene: TRBV6-6; d_gene: .
CDR3aa: ASSITTGTEQY; len: 11; v_gene: TRBV7-9; d_gene: .
CDR3aa: ASSHGSRDSPLH; len: 12; v_gene: TRBV5-1; d_gene: .
CDR3aa: ASSSSGAPSSYEQY; len: 14; v_gene: TRBV28; d_gene: .
CDR3aa: ASSDGNHYEQY; len: 11; v_gene: TRBV6-1; d_gene: .
CDR3aa: ASSLGVMDTQY; len: 11; v_gene: TRBV5-1; d_gene: .
CDR3aa: ASSYTGTVIYGYT; len: 13; v_gene: TRBV6-6; d_gene: TRBD1
CDR3aa: ASSFPGGGPKTGELF; len: 15; v_gene: TRBV9; d_gene: .
CDR3aa: ASSSRTSGITDTQY; len: 14; v_gene: TRBV5-6; d_gene: TRBD2
CDR3aa: ASSNTEGGQPQH; len: 12; v_gene: TRBV5-1; d_gene: .
CDR3aa: ASSYSRGSGANVLT; len: 14; v_gene: TRBV6-5; d_gene: .
CDR3aa: ASRPATGGAAYEQY; len: 14; v_gene: TRBV28; d_gene: TRBD1
CDR3aa: ASSILQGGNQPQH; len: 13; v_gene: TRBV19; d_gene: .
CDR3aa: ASSLVGETNEKLF; len: 13; v_gene: TRBV5-1; d_gene: .
CDR3aa: ASSLQRVGGAQY; len: 12; v_gene: TRBV27; d_gene: .
CDR3aa: ASSPGWPTEAF; len: 11; v_gene: TRBV28; d_gene: .
CDR3aa: ASSLAGDTQY; len: 10; v_gene: TRBV5-1; d_gene: .
CDR3aa: SVRVGQIYEQY; len: 11; v_gene: TRBV29-1; d_gene: TRBD1
CDR3aa: ASSLAWIGEGETQY; len: 14; v_gene: TRBV5-8; d_gene: TRBD2
CDR3aa: AITKGDTQY; len: 9; v_gene: TRBV10-3; d_gene: .
CDR3aa: ASSWGANTGELF; len: 12; v_gene: TRBV19; d_gene: .
CDR3aa: AAGDWNQPQH; len: 10; v_gene: TRBV30; d_gene: .
CDR3aa: ASSLGVGQGGMGNQPQH; len: 17; v_gene: TRBV7-8; d_gene: TRBD1
CDR3aa: ASMPAPQQVYSYEQY; len: 15; v_gene: TRBV5-1; d_gene: .
CDR3aa: ASSLPGQNYGYT; len: 12; v_gene: TRBV6-6; d_gene: TRBD1
CDR3aa: ASSVVGTGGSPLH; len: 13; v_gene: TRBV9; d_gene: TRBD1
CDR3aa: ASSPAEGVSSRADTQY; len: 16; v_gene: TRBV28; d_gene: .
CDR3aa: ASSGARDPYEQY; len: 12; v_gene: TRBV10-2; d_gene: .
CDR3aa: ASSLGQGTGELF; len: 12; v_gene: TRBV5-1; d_gene: TRBD1
CDR3aa: ASSPGGTDTQY; len: 11; v_gene: TRBV18; d_gene: .
CDR3aa: ATSRVVGGGSDTQY; len: 14; v_gene: TRBV15; d_gene: .
CDR3aa: ASNIRDSNTEAF; len: 12; v_gene: TRBV6-5; d_gene: TRBD1
CDR3aa: ASSPEGSNTEAF; len: 12; v_gene: TRBV5-1; d_gene: .
CDR3aa: ASSVRDQLYEQY; len: 12; v_gene: TRBV7-8; d_gene: .
CDR3aa: ASSLGQGRTDEQF; len: 13; v_gene: TRBV5-1; d_gene: TRBD1
CDR3aa: ASSPWTGGAGAYNEQF; len: 16; v_gene: TRBV9; d_gene: TRBD1
CDR3aa: ASSLGGQRNTEAF; len: 13; v_gene: TRBV5-1; d_gene: TRBD1